What follows are 10 T cell receptor beta chains derived from one specimen sequenced in a study of blood T cell repertoires in COVID-19 (dated by TCRdb to the early 2020s). The receptor library was made with the immunoSEQ multiplex PCR assay. As stored in TCRdb, this immuneACCESS dataset retains in-frame rearrangements with V and J assigned. A fraction of the clones does not appear; measured against another copy, unresolved V genes explain less than half of the discrepancy, and the remainder lacks a known reason. The sample table shows around 92,000 clones, and just over 85% are seen once. 13% of the sample goes to the ten largest clones. Sequencing was carried out using peripheral blood. These receptors all come from a woman aged 55-69 years in a cohort sampled during active or convalescent COVID-19.

This chain joins TRBV19 and TRBJ1-6, with 7 bases lining up with TRBD1. The CDR3 consists of 19 residues. Germline trimming cut 5 bases from V and 0 bases from J; bases unmatched to any gene: 13. In germline, CDR1 is LNHDA, CDR2 SQIVND (reference sequence). CDR3 region: CASSYERQGPSSYNSPLHF. In DNA, the CDR3 is TGTGCCAGTAGTTATGAGAGACAGGGACCTAGCTCCTATAATTCACCCCTCCACTTT.

In its sample, this clone was seen a few times. The V gene is TRBV11-3, the J gene TRBJ2-3; perhaps TRBD2 as D (5 bases). Trimming removed 0 bases at V and 9 bases at J, with 7 bases between. Germline values: CDR1 SGHNT, CDR2 YENEEA. The CDR3 contains 12 residues. The CDR3 sequence: CASSLDSGTQYF. CDR3 bases: TGTGCCAGCAGCTTAGACAGCGGAACGCAGTATTTT.

The genes are TRBV5-1 and TRBJ2-5; 9 bases align to TRBD2. The CDR3 runs to 19 residues. Germline CDR1 and CDR2: SGHRS and YFSETQ. The V and J ends lost 0 bases and 4 bases, in that order; junction bases with no gene match: 16. Written as DNA, the CDR3 is TGCGCCAGCAGCTTGGGTATCGGGGCTAGCGGGGCGCTAGCAGAGACCCAGTACTTC. This gives the protein CASSLGIGASGALAETQYF.

The V and J genes are TRBV6-6 and TRBJ2-5; D might be TRBD2 (6 bases). Trimming removed 9 bases at V and 5 bases at J, with 19 bases between. This CDR3 comprises 14 residues. Germline values: CDR1 MNHNY, CDR2 SVGAGI (reference sequence). CDR3 coding DNA: TGTGCCAGTATCCTATCTAGCGCGAGTGAGACCCAGTACTTC. Translating it yields CASILSSASETQYF.

This chain joins TRBV11-2 and TRBJ1-5; D ambiguous. This CDR3 comprises 14 residues. The germline V gene has CDR1 SGHAT and CDR2 FQNNGV. The V gene lost 1 base and the J gene lost 11 bases, with 15 bases spanning the gap. The CDR3 region has the DNA TGTGCCAGCAGCTTAGGCGGAGCTGGTCCGGCCCAGCATTTT. This encodes CASSLGGAGPAQHF. Complete variable domain (other parts from reference TRBV11-2 and TRBJ1-5): EAGVAQSPRYKIIEKRQSVAFWCNPISGHATLYWYQQILGQGPKLLIQFQNNGVVDDSQLPKDRFSAERLKGVDSTLKIQPAKLEDSAVYLCASSLGGAGPAQHFGDGTRLSIL.

The V gene is TRBV5-4, the J gene TRBJ2-3; 10 bases map to TRBD1. CDR3 length equals 13 residues. Germline trimming cut 4 bases from V and 6 bases from J; bases unmatched to any gene: 2. Per germline, CDR1 SGHNT and CDR2 YYREEE (reference sequence). DNA for the CDR3: TGTGCCAGCAGCCCGGGACAGGGGGATACGCAGTATTTT. It encodes CASSPGQGDTQYF.

This clone occurred once. The J gene is TRBJ1-2, the V gene TRBV28; no reliable D call. V lost 3 bases and J lost 2, with 7 bases in between. The germline V gene has CDR1 MDHEN and CDR2 SYDVKM. The CDR3 extends over 13 amino acids. The CDR3 spells CASSFHSNYGYTF. The CDR3 DNA reads TGTGCCAGCAGTTTTCACAGCAACTATGGCTACACCTTC.

With respect to this clone: The junction departs from the called germline gene at one end, perhaps through a read error. The chain joins TRBV5-3 to TRBJ1-2, with 7 bases aligning to TRBD1. TRBV5-3 is treated as an ORF (open reading frame) with a function not yet certain. The CDR3 is 13 residues long. In DNA, the CDR3 is TGTGCCAGAAGCCTTCCCGGAATGCCCGGGACAGCCTTC. Amino acid sequence: CARSLPGMPGTAF.

The rearrangement uses TRBV18 and TRBJ1-1; the D gene is possibly TRBD1 (5 bases). Between the trimmed V and J ends, which lost 3 bases and 2 bases, there was a span of 13 bases. The CDR3 contains 15 residues. Germline assignment: CDR1 KGHSH and CDR2 LQKENI. The CDR3 loop reads CASSPARDRNTEAFF. CDR3 bases: TGTGCCAGCTCACCTGCGAGAGACAGAAACACTGAAGCTTTCTTT. The variable domain in full, with the rest retrieved from reference TRBV18 and TRBJ1-1, is NAGVMQNPRHLVRRRGQEARLRCSPMKGHSHVYWYRQLPEEGLKFMVYLQKENIIDESGMPKERFSAEFPKEGPSILRIQQVVRGDSAAYFCASSPARDRNTEAFFGQGTRLTVV.

V and J are TRBV25-1 and TRBJ2-1; the match to TRBD2 covers 10 bases. J gave up 7 bases and V 4 bases, and 13 bases lay outside the gene matches. The CDR3 is made up of 17 amino acids. Germline loops: CDR1 MGHDK, CDR2 SYGVNS. In nucleotides, the CDR3 is TGTGCCAGCAGTGTAAGAGAGGGACTAGCGATAATAAATGAGCAGTTCTTC. Its protein product is CASSVREGLAIINEQFF.